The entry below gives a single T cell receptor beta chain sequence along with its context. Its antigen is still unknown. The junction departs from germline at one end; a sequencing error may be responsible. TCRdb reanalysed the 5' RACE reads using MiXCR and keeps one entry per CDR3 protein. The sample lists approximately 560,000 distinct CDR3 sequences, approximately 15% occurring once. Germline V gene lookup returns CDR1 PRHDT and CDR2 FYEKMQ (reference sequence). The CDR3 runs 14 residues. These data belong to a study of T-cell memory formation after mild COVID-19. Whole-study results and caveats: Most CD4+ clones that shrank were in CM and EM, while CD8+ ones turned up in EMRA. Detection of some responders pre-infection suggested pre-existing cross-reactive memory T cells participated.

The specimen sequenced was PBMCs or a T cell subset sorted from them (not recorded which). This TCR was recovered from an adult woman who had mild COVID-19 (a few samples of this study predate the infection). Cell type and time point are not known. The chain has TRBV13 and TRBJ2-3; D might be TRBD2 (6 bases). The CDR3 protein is CASRFGGVADTQYF. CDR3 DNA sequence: TGTGCCAGCCGCTTCGGGGGAGTGGCAGATACGCAGTATTTT.